This TCR beta chain was sequenced during a study of blood T cell repertoires in COVID-19. Across the whole study: T cells, B-cell-depleted T cells, or PBMCs provided the cDNA or gDNA that served as material.

CDR1 and CDR2 (germline): SGHDT, YYEEEE. Trimming cost V 0 bases and J 7 bases, with 13 bases left between them. This CDR3 is 14 amino acids long. Produced via immunoSEQ multiplex PCR; TCRdb's table is partial and in-frame only. The sample shows 150,000 or so clones, over 80% of them seen only once. The sequence came from a woman between 45 and 60 years old who had recovered from COVID-19. The rearrangement joins TRBV5-6 to TRBJ1-2, with D unclear. Material: PBMCs or T cells enriched from blood (not recorded which). CDR3 protein: CASSLESAGRGYTF. CDR3 DNA sequence: TGTGCCAGCAGCTTGGAGTCAGCGGGTCGTGGCTACACCTTC.